These 17 T cell receptor beta chains originate from one sample sequenced in a study of blood T cell repertoires in COVID-19. The protocol was immunoSEQ multiplex PCR, while the TCRdb copy is restricted to in-frame clones and leaves out a portion. Of about 180,000 clones in the sample, 70% to 90% were seen once. The sequencing sample was made of peripheral blood. These receptors were obtained from a man aged 55-75 years with acute or convalescent COVID-19.

The rearrangement uses TRBV4-1 and TRBJ2-7; 8 bases fit TRBD1. V trimming: 0 bases; J trimming: 3 bases; junction bases outside the gene matches: 1. CDR3 length: 14 amino acids. Germline CDR1 reads MGHRA; CDR2 reads YSYEKL. The CDR3 DNA sequence: TGCGCCAGCAGCCAAGAGGACAGGGTCTACGAGCAGTACTTC. Translated, it gives CASSQEDRVYEQYF.

This clone was seen a few times. The chain employs TRBV28 and TRBJ1-2, with D unclear. V gave up 8 bases and J gave up 8 bases, with 18 bases separating them. CDR3 length: 13 amino acids. The V gene's germline CDR1 is MDHEN and CDR2 SYDVKM. Written as DNA, the CDR3 is TGTGCCAGCCGGACTTTGACTTACAAAGGCTACACCTTC. It yields the protein CASRTLTYKGYTF.

This clone has only a few counts. The chain links TRBV27 to TRBJ2-7; 8 nucleotides align to TRBD1. With V trimmed by 3 bases and J by 0 bases, 7 bases remained unmatched. The germline V gene has CDR1 MNHEY and CDR2 SMNVEV (reference sequence). The CDR3 has 16 residues. The CDR3 nucleotides are TGTGCCAGCAGTTTGTCTACAGGGGGTTACTCCTACGAGCAGTACTTC. It translates to CASSLSTGGYSYEQYF.

This chain joins TRBV25-1 and TRBJ1-6; 7 positions match TRBD1. CDR3 length equals 14 residues. Germline CDR1 is MGHDK and CDR2 is SYGVNS. J gave up 9 bases and V 1 base, and 3 bases lay outside the gene matches. The CDR3 is CASSEWAGGSPLHF. In DNA form, the CDR3 reads TGTGCCAGCAGTGAATGGGCAGGGGGTTCACCCCTCCACTTT.

The V call is TRBV29-1, the J call TRBJ2-2; tentative D call: TRBD2 (5 bases). Trimming removed 4 bases from V and 5 bases from J, with 14 bases in between. Germline values: CDR1 SQVTM, CDR2 ANQGSEA. This CDR3 spans 14 amino acids. The CDR3 nucleotides read TGCAGCGTTGTTGGACTCCCCGGGACCGGGGAGCTGTTTTTT. Residues: CSVVGLPGTGELFF.

This chain's CDR3 is CASSPNTSGGEQFF. The CDR3 bases are TGTGCCAGCTCACCAAATACTAGCGGGGGTGAGCAGTTCTTC. This chain uses TRBV18 with TRBJ2-1, with 11 bases matching TRBD2. The CDR3 totals 14 residues. The junction had 3 bases not matched to a gene; V was cut back by 2 bases and J by 9 bases. CDR1 KGHSH and CDR2 LQKENI come from the germline V gene.

The chain couples TRBV11-1 to TRBJ2-7; TRBD1 matches 9 bases. The germline gives CDR1 SGHAT, CDR2 FQDESV (reference sequence). V trimming: 5 bases; J trimming: 4 bases; junction bases outside the gene matches: 12. This CDR3 is 16 amino acids long. CDR3 in amino acids: CASSKNMGQGSYEQYF. DNA for the CDR3: TGTGCCAGCAGCAAGAACATGGGACAGGGATCATACGAGCAGTACTTC.

The CDR3 reads CASSLGASGAYEQYF. In DNA form, the CDR3 reads TGCGCCAGCAGCTTGGGGGCTAGCGGGGCCTACGAGCAGTACTTC. This sequence joins TRBV5-1 and TRBJ2-7; 9 positions match TRBD2. The CDR3 runs to 15 residues. Trimming at V came to 0 bases and at J to 2 bases, leaving 3 bases not matched to a gene. Germline assignment: CDR1 SGHRS and CDR2 YFSETQ.

This rearrangement joins TRBV7-3 to TRBJ2-1, with 7 positions matching TRBD2. V lost 5 bases to trimming and J lost 8 bases; unmatched junction nucleotides: 18. CDR3 length: 17 amino acids. Germline V gene data show CDR1 as SGHTA and CDR2 as FQGTGA. CDR3 sequence (DNA): TGTGCCAGCAGCGCTAAAGGCCCCGGCGGGAGTGGGCATGAGCAGTTCTTC. The encoded protein is CASSAKGPGGSGHEQFF.

The CDR3 DNA is TGCAGTGCTAGTGGACAGGGCAGGGCCTACGAGCAGTACTTC. This sequence encodes CSASGQGRAYEQYF. V and J are TRBV20-1 and TRBJ2-7; the match to TRBD1 covers 8 bases. The CDR3 is 14 residues long. CDR1 and CDR2 (germline): DFQATT, SNEGSKA (reference sequence). J lost 2 bases, V lost 3 bases, and 6 bases had no gene match.

The chain combines TRBV19 with TRBJ2-1, with 9 bases that match TRBD1. Germline lookup yields CDR1 LNHDA and CDR2 SQIVND (reference sequence). This CDR3 has 16 residues. V lost 2 bases, J lost 5 bases, and 7 bases stayed unmatched. CDR3 region: CASSIRQGGMDNEQFF. For the CDR3, the DNA is TGTGCCAGTAGTATAAGACAGGGGGGTATGGACAATGAGCAGTTCTTC. Together with reference TRBV19 and TRBJ2-1, the CDR3 gives the full variable domain: DGGITQSPKYLFRKEGQNVTLSCEQNLNHDAMYWYRQDPGQGLRLIYYSQIVNDFQKGDIAEGYSVSREKKESFPLTVTSAQKNPTAFYLCASSIRQGGMDNEQFFGPGTRLTVL.

The rearrangement links TRBV28 to TRBJ2-3; D is ambiguous. CDR3 size: 14 residues. Germline CDR1 reads MDHEN; CDR2 reads SYDVKM. Trimming left V 2 bases short and J 6 bases short, with 12 bases between. CDR3 sequence (DNA): TGTGCCAGCAGTTTAGGGTGGTCGGGTGATACGCAGTATTTT. Its translation is CASSLGWSGDTQYF.

The chain carries TRBV28 and TRBJ2-7; D remains ambiguous. V lost 5 bases, J lost 5 bases, and 13 bases lay in between. This CDR3 is built from 13 residues. The V gene's germline CDR1 is MDHEN and CDR2 SYDVKM. This CDR3 reads CASSPLYGHEQYF. DNA for the CDR3: TGTGCCAGCAGTCCCTTGTATGGGCACGAGCAGTACTTC.

The V and J genes are TRBV21-1 and TRBJ2-7; the table's D call TRBD1 went unverified against the DNA. TRBV21-1 is termed a pseudogene. The CDR3 extends over 15 amino acids. This CDR3 reads CASSTGGAVPYEQYF. CDR3 coding DNA: TGTGCCAGCAGCACAGGGGGCGCGGTACCCTACGAGCAGTACTTC.

Concerning this clone itself: At the DNA level, this CDR3 is encoded by other sequences in the same sample as well. The chain recombines TRBV3-1 (or the pseudogene TRBV3-2) with TRBJ1-3, with unresolved D. Germline V lookup: CDR1 LGHDT, CDR2 YNNKEL (reference sequence). V was pared by 1 base and J by 3 bases, with 4 bases between. CDR3 length equals 13 residues. CDR3 coding DNA: TGTGCCAGCAGCCAAGGAGGTGGAAACACCATATATTTT. It translates to CASSQGGGNTIYF.

The chain links TRBV30 to TRBJ1-6; a possible D gene is TRBD1 (5 bases). Trimming cost V 4 bases and J 7 bases, with 17 bases left between them. Germline V gene sequence: CDR1 GTSNPN, CDR2 SVGIG (reference sequence). The CDR3 has 15 residues. The chain's CDR3 is CAWKLGLGANSPLHF. The CDR3 nucleotides are TGTGCCTGGAAGTTAGGGCTTGGGGCCAATTCACCCCTCCACTTT.

The genes are TRBV19 and TRBJ1-5; D may be TRBD1 (5 bases). This CDR3 is built from 15 residues. Trimming pared 4 bases from V and 4 bases from J, leaving 14 bases between. CDR1 is LNHDA and CDR2 is SQIVND in the germline V gene (reference sequence). CDR3 loop: CASSRETVGNQPQHF. CDR3 in DNA: TGTGCCAGTAGTAGAGAGACAGTGGGAAATCAGCCCCAGCATTTT.